Sequencing of this T cell receptor (beta chain) was carried out in a study of Tregs in tolerant kidney transplant recipients. Study-level findings and limits: Activated donor B cell expansion appeared to reveal the most relevant donor-specific TCRbeta repertoire. In tolerant patients, donor-specific Tregs outgrew total Tregs, suggesting antigen-driven expansion.

V was pared by 5 bases and J by 2 bases, with 7 bases of the junction left unmatched. The CDR3 is 15 amino acids. Germline V gene sequence: CDR1 LNHDA, CDR2 SQIVND (reference sequence). Generated by immunoSEQ multiplex PCR, the TCRdb table keeps only in-frame clones and is missing some. The table has 40,000 to 50,000 clones, roughly 87% seen once; the top ten hold 15% to 18%. With regard to this clone: Its antigen is not identified.

Mixed chimerism was transient after nonmyeloablative marrow transplants from related graft donors. The material sequenced was CD8+ T cells from blood (PBMCs), taken 12 months after the transplant. The origin of this receptor is a human patient who received a combined kidney and bone marrow transplant. The graft donor may account for some of the T cells. The chain uses TRBV19 and TRBJ2-3; 7 bases are shared with TRBD1. For the CDR3, the DNA is TGTGCCAGTAGTGACAGGGAAAGGTCCACAGATACGCAGTATTTT. This sequence encodes CASSDRERSTDTQYF.